The rows below give T cell receptor beta chains drawn from one sample of a study of shared clonotypes between healthy human individuals. The repertoire was sequenced with immunoSEQ multiplex PCR; TCRdb's copy has only in-frame clones and lacks some. The table lists about 2.3 million clones, just under 95% of them singletons. Source material: naive CD4+ T cells from PBMCs. These receptors all stem from a man aged 18 to 30 in good health. Some clones in this sample may be carry-over from other donors' samples. Both conserved end residues are part of each CDR3. The D gene is left open where the match is weak. Clone size is given for some rows only: seen once, a few or many times, or a class if the clone is expanded.

.	TRBJ1-4	TRBV5-1	.	TGCGCCAGCAGCTTGAACAGGGCAGGGGAAAAACTGTTTTTT	CASSLNRAGEKLFF
.	TRBJ1-1	TRBV2	.	TGTGCCAGCAGCGGGGACGGCGGGAACACTGAAGCTTTCTTT	CASSGDGGNTEAFF
.	TRBJ2-7	TRBV4-1	.	TGCGCCAGCAGCCCCCGCGGCGGGACGGGCTCCTACGAGCAGTACTTC	CASSPRGGTGSYEQYF
.	TRBJ1-4	TRBV30	.	TGTGCCTGGAGTGTACGGGGCCCCTGGGATGAAAAACTGTTTTTT	CAWSVRGPWDEKLFF
.	TRBJ2-7	TRBV9	.	TGTGCCAGCAGCCCCCAGGGGCAGGACCTCTACGAGCAGTACTTC	CASSPQGQDLYEQYF
.	TRBJ2-7	TRBV5-1	.	TGCGCCAGCAGCTTGATAGCGGACTCCTACGAGCAGTACTTC	CASSLIADSYEQYF
.	TRBJ2-2	TRBV9	.	TGTGCCAGCAGCGGACAGCAAACCGGGGAGCTGTTTTTT	CASSGQQTGELFF
.	TRBJ2-7	TRBV6-5	.	TGTGCCAGCAGTTACTCGCAGGCGGGTGACCCCTACGAGCAGTACTTC	CASSYSQAGDPYEQYF
TRBD1	TRBJ2-5	TRBV27	.	TGTGCCAGCAGCCAGGGGGCGCGGGGCGTGGGCCAGTACTTC	CASSQGARGVGQYF
.	TRBJ2-5	TRBV25-1	.	TGTGCCAGTATTGAGAGAGAGACCCAGTACTTC	CASIERETQYF
.	TRBJ2-1	TRBV7-7	.	TGTGCCAGCAGCTCTGTGGCGGGCTCCTACAATGAGCAGTTCTTC	CASSSVAGSYNEQFF
.	TRBJ1-2	TRBV29-1	.	TGCAGCGTTGACCATAACTGTGGCTACACCTTC	CSVDHNCGYTF
.	TRBJ1-1	TRBV7-9	.	TGTGCCAGCAGCTTAGCCCTAGGGAACACTGAAGCTTTCTTT	CASSLALGNTEAFF
TRBD2	TRBJ2-7	TRBV15	.	TGTGCCACCAGCAGAACTCCTAGCGGGAGGGCGAGAAACGAGCAGTACTTC	CATSRTPSGRARNEQYF
.	TRBJ2-1	TRBV5-4	.	TGTGCCAGCAGCTTGGAGACTGGGGCCTACAATGAGCAGTTCTTC	CASSLETGAYNEQFF
.	TRBJ1-1	TRBV28	few	TGTGCCAGCAGTTCGACGGTTACTGAAGCTTTCTTT	CASSSTVTEAFF
TRBD2	TRBJ2-5	TRBV18	.	TGTGCCAGCTCCGTCGGGGGGTCAGAGACCCAGTACTTC	CASSVGGSETQYF
.	TRBJ2-3	TRBV29-1	.	TGCAGCGTTGAAACTGGCACAGATACGCAGTATTTT	CSVETGTDTQYF
TRBD1	TRBJ1-2	TRBV12-5	.	TGTGCTAGTGGTTTGGGCCGGGACAGGGGCGGCTACACCTTC	CASGLGRDRGGYTF
.	TRBJ2-1	TRBV23-1	.	TGCGCCAGCAGTCAGTCGTACGATGAGCAGTTCTTC	CASSQSYDEQFF
.	TRBJ1-2	TRBV5-1	.	TGCGCCAGCAGCTTGGACGGTTCCCTAGCGAACGGCTACACCTTC	CASSLDGSLANGYTF
TRBD1	TRBJ2-7	TRBV7-8	.	TGTGCCAGCCGAAGGACAGGGGGGGCCTACGAGCAGTACTTC	CASRRTGGAYEQYF
.	TRBJ2-2	TRBV6-5	.	TGTGCCAGCCTTGCGGGTTCCGGGGAGCTGTTTTTT	CASLAGSGELFF
.	TRBJ1-2	TRBV7-2	.	TGTGCCAGCAGCCTCGGGGAGTCTTGGATGTCCACCTTC	CASSLGESWMSTF
.	TRBJ2-2	TRBV28	.	TGTGCCAGCAGGTCTGGGACTCTGAACACCGGGGAGCTGTTTTTT	CASRSGTLNTGELFF
.	TRBJ1-5	TRBV9	.	TGTGCCAGCAGCTCTGACAGGAGTAATCAGCCCCAGCATTTT	CASSSDRSNQPQHF
.	TRBJ2-2	TRBV11-2	.	TGTGCCAGCAGCCCTGACTTATTACCGACCGGGGAGCTGTTTTTT	CASSPDLLPTGELFF
.	TRBJ2-5	TRBV7-9	.	TGTGCCACCTCCGGGGAGGAGACCCAGTACTTC	CATSGEETQYF
TRBD1	TRBJ2-5	TRBV5-4	.	TGTGCCAGCAGTACAGGGGGCTTTCAAGAGACCCAGTACTTC	CASSTGGFQETQYF
TRBD2	TRBJ2-3	TRBV5-1	.	TGCGCCAGCAGCCCTAGCGGGTCCAGCACAGATACGCAGTATTTT	CASSPSGSSTDTQYF
.	TRBJ2-5	TRBV18	.	TGTGCCAGCTCACCTAGACAGTACCAAGAGACCCAGTACTTC	CASSPRQYQETQYF
.	TRBJ2-5	TRBV28	.	TGTGCCAGCCACAGAAGCAGGGGAACAGAGACCCAGTACTTC	CASHRSRGTETQYF
TRBD2	TRBJ2-2	TRBV28	.	TGTGCCAGCAGTTCCCTCGGCCAAAGGGGAGGGGTCGGTTCCGGGGAGCTGTTTTTT	CASSSLGQRGGVGSGELFF
TRBD2	TRBJ2-3	TRBV10-3	.	TGTGCCATCAGTGACGTGGCTAGCGGGTTTCAAGGTACGCAGTATTTT	CAISDVASGFQGTQYF
.	TRBJ2-1	TRBV4-2	once	TGTGCCAGCAGCCAAGTAGTCGAGATCAGGGGAACCCCCAATGAGCAGTTCTTC	CASSQVVEIRGTPNEQFF
.	TRBJ1-1	TRBV10-3	.	TGTGCCATCAGTGACGCTGGGGGGCCCCGGGAAACTGAAGCTTTCTTT	CAISDAGGPRETEAFF
TRBD1	TRBJ2-5	TRBV2	.	TGTGCCAGCAACGACAGGGGAAGAGAGACCCAGTACTTC	CASNDRGRETQYF
TRBD2	TRBJ2-1	TRBV7-9	.	TGTGCCAGCAGCTTAGGTAGAACTAGCGACAACAATGAGCAGTTCTTC	CASSLGRTSDNNEQFF
.	TRBJ2-7	TRBV29-1	.	TGCAGCGTTACCCAGGGAAGCCCCTACGAGCAGTACTTC	CSVTQGSPYEQYF
.	TRBJ1-2	TRBV19	.	TGTGCCAGTAGTACGCGAGGAGGCTACACCTTC	CASSTRGGYTF
.	TRBJ2-3	TRBV5-1	.	TGCGCCAGCAGCTTGGATCGGAGCACAGATACGCAGTATTTT	CASSLDRSTDTQYF
.	TRBJ2-1	TRBV5-1	.	TGCGCCAGCAGCTTGGGTCGTAGCGGAGCGCATTCCTACAATGAGCAGTTCTTC	CASSLGRSGAHSYNEQFF
.	TRBJ1-4	TRBV4-1	once	TGCGCCAGCAGCCCCGGGAGGATAGGGGAAGGTGAAAAACTGTTTTTT	CASSPGRIGEGEKLFF
TRBD1	TRBJ1-1	TRBV7-2	.	TGTGCCAGCAGCTCAGCTCAGGGGGCAGGGAGGACTGAAGCTTTCTTT	CASSSAQGAGRTEAFF
.	TRBJ1-1	TRBV5-4	.	TGTGCCAGCAGCCTACAGGGGAACACTGAAGCTTTCTTT	CASSLQGNTEAFF
TRBD2	TRBJ2-1	TRBV9	.	TGTGCCAGCAGCGTAGGGAGGACTAGCGGGGGCTACAATGAGCAGTTCTTC	CASSVGRTSGGYNEQFF
.	TRBJ1-1	TRBV28	.	TGTGCCAGCAAACCCCACGGTGAAGCTTTCTTT	CASKPHGEAFF
.	TRBJ2-1	TRBV28	.	TGTGCCAGCAGTTTAATAGGACAGCCTTCCTACAATGAGCAGTTCTTC	CASSLIGQPSYNEQFF
.	TRBJ1-2	TRBV28	.	TGTGCCAGCAGTTTATCTGGCCATGGCTACACCTTC	CASSLSGHGYTF
TRBD2	TRBJ2-7	TRBV11-2	.	TGTGCCAGCGGAGCGGTAGCGGGGAACTACGAGCAGTACTTC	CASGAVAGNYEQYF
TRBD1	TRBJ2-1	TRBV27	.	TGTGCCAGCCGAATCGACAGGGCCACCGGCTACAATGAGCAGTTCTTC	CASRIDRATGYNEQFF
.	TRBJ2-2	TRBV11-3	.	TGTGCCAGCAGCTTAACGGGAGCGGTCACCGGGGAGCTGTTTTTT	CASSLTGAVTGELFF
.	TRBJ1-1	TRBV7-8	few	TGTGCCAGCAGCCAGGGGTACACTGAAGCTTTCTTT	CASSQGYTEAFF
.	TRBJ1-4	TRBV30	.	TGTGCCTGGAGTTATGGGACGACGGCTGAAAAACTGTTTTTT	CAWSYGTTAEKLFF
TRBD1	TRBJ2-7	TRBV5-1	.	TGCGCCAGCAGCTTGCCCGGGACAGGGGTCGACTTC	CASSLPGTGVDF
TRBD1	TRBJ2-1	TRBV7-9	.	TGTGCCAGCAGCTCCGGACAGGGTCCAAACAATGAGCAGTTCTTC	CASSSGQGPNNEQFF
.	TRBJ2-1	TRBV6-1	.	TGTGCCAGCAGGCTGACAATCGGGGGCGTGAATGAGCAGTTCTTC	CASRLTIGGVNEQFF
.	TRBJ1-2	TRBV5-4	.	TGTGCCAGCAGCTCCCCTAAGGGGACTTCCTATGGCTACACCTTC	CASSSPKGTSYGYTF
.	TRBJ1-1	TRBV9	once	TGTGCCAGCAGCGCACGTCATTCGAGGAACACTGAAGCTTTCTTT	CASSARHSRNTEAFF